The rows below give T cell receptor beta chains drawn from one sample of a study of shared clonotypes between healthy human individuals. Assay: immunoSEQ multiplex PCR; the TCRdb copy retains only in-frame clones and omits some. Among roughly 500,000 clones listed, over 65% were seen once. The sample consisted of PBMCs. These receptor sequences come from a woman between 40 and 55 years old in good health. Some clones in this sample may be carry-over from other donors' samples. Both conserved end residues are part of each CDR3. D genes are given only for firm matches. Clone size is given for some rows only: seen once, a few or many times, or a class if the clone is expanded.

CDR3 DNA,CDR3 protein,J gene,clone size,V gene,D gene
TGTGCCAGCAGTGACTTCCAGAACACTGAAGCTTTCTTT,CASSDFQNTEAFF,TRBJ1-1,-,TRBV2,-
TGTGCCAGCAGTTTGGGAGGACAGAAAACTGCTTTCTTT,CASSLGGQKTAFF,TRBJ1-1,-,TRBV28,-
TGTGCCAGCAGCTACCGTCGTGAGCAGTACTTC,CASSYRREQYF,TRBJ2-7,few,TRBV11-2,-
TGTGCCAGCAGCGTGGGGACTAGGGTCTACAATGAGCAGTTCTTC,CASSVGTRVYNEQFF,TRBJ2-1,-,TRBV9,TRBD2
TGTGCCAGCAGCTTGATTCCTAGCTCCTACGAGCAGTACTTC,CASSLIPSSYEQYF,TRBJ2-7,-,TRBV11-1,-
TGTGCCACCAGCAGCCTCTGGGACAGGGTCTTTGGCTACACCTTC,CATSSLWDRVFGYTF,TRBJ1-2,once,TRBV15,TRBD1
TGTGCCAGCAGCCAAGATGCCAAGAGCAATCAGCCCCAGCATTTT,CASSQDAKSNQPQHF,TRBJ1-5,once,TRBV4-2,-
TGTGCCAGCAGTCGACCGGACAACGCCTACGAGCAGTACTTC,CASSRPDNAYEQYF,TRBJ2-7,-,TRBV27,-
TGTGCCAGCAGCTCCGGGACAGGGGTATCCTATGGCTACACCTTC,CASSSGTGVSYGYTF,TRBJ1-2,-,TRBV5-4,TRBD1
TGTGCCAGCAGCCAAATCAGCGGGGCTAGCACAGATACGCAGTATTTT,CASSQISGASTDTQYF,TRBJ2-3,many,TRBV4-2,TRBD2
TGCGCCAGCAGTCTGGCAGGGAATCAGCCCCAGCATTTT,CASSLAGNQPQHF,TRBJ1-5,few,TRBV10-2,-
TGTGCCAGCAGTTCAATAGACAGGGAGGATGAAAAACTGTTTTTT,CASSSIDREDEKLFF,TRBJ1-4,-,TRBV28,TRBD1
TGTGCCATCAGTGTCGACAGGGGGGTTGGCTACACCTTC,CAISVDRGVGYTF,TRBJ1-2,few,TRBV10-3,TRBD1
TGTGCCAGCAGTTTATGGCGCGGGACAGGGAACATCTATGGCTACACCTTC,CASSLWRGTGNIYGYTF,TRBJ1-2,-,TRBV27,TRBD1
TGTGCCAGCGAACTCCAGGGGTCCTACAATGAGCAGTTCTTC,CASELQGSYNEQFF,TRBJ2-1,-,TRBV11-3,-
TGTGCCAGCAGTTTGGGGAGGGAGTTGTACGAGCAGTACTTC,CASSLGRELYEQYF,TRBJ2-7,-,TRBV28,TRBD2
TGTGCCAGTAGTATTAGGCCAAATCAGCCCCAGCATTTT,CASSIRPNQPQHF,TRBJ1-5,-,TRBV19,-
TGTGCCAGCAGTTTATCTTCGGGAGAGACCCAGTACTTC,CASSLSSGETQYF,TRBJ2-5,once,TRBV28,-
TGTGCCAGCAGCCCGAGCGGGAGGCCTTTGGGCACGCAGTATTTT,CASSPSGRPLGTQYF,TRBJ2-3,-,TRBV7-3,TRBD2
TGCGCCAGCAGCTTGGGACTAGCGGAAACGGAGACCCAGTACTTC,CASSLGLAETETQYF,TRBJ2-5,-,TRBV5-1,TRBD2
TGTGCCAGCAGCTCTAGCCCTTCGGGACATACCCTTACCTACGAGCAGTACTTC,CASSSSPSGHTLTYEQYF,TRBJ2-7,-,TRBV7-6,-
TGTGCCAGCGGGTTACAGGGTACACATGAGCAGTTCTTC,CASGLQGTHEQFF,TRBJ2-1,-,TRBV2,-
TGTGCCAGCAGTCCACTCGGACAGAGATACTACGAGCAGTACTTC,CASSPLGQRYYEQYF,TRBJ2-7,-,TRBV28,-
TGTGCCTGGGGGGACTATTCCTACGAGCAGTACTTC,CAWGDYSYEQYF,TRBJ2-7,-,TRBV30,TRBD2
TGTGCCAGCAGCTTAGATCTCGGCTGGGGCGGGGGCTACACCTTC,CASSLDLGWGGGYTF,TRBJ1-2,-,TRBV7-2,-
TGCGCCAGCAGCCCTAGCGGTTTTAATGAGCAGTTCTTC,CASSPSGFNEQFF,TRBJ2-1,few,TRBV5-1,TRBD2
TGTGCCAGCAGTTTCTCCCACAGGGACCAGCCCCAGCATTTT,CASSFSHRDQPQHF,TRBJ1-5,-,TRBV28,-
TGTGCCAGCAGCTTACACTTCCCCGGAGATACGCAGTATTTT,CASSLHFPGDTQYF,TRBJ2-3,-,TRBV11-3,-
TGTGCCAGCAGCCTGACCGGCGGGAGAAAAGAGACCCAGTACTTC,CASSLTGGRKETQYF,TRBJ2-5,once,TRBV28,TRBD2
TGCGCCAGCAGATTAGGGACTAGCGGCTACAATGAGCAGTTCTTC,CASRLGTSGYNEQFF,TRBJ2-1,-,TRBV10-2,TRBD2
TGCGCCAGCAGCTTGGGGGTTAGCTCTGGAAACACCATATATTTT,CASSLGVSSGNTIYF,TRBJ1-3,-,TRBV5-1,-
TGTGCCTGGGACAGACATACCTCGAACACTGAAGCTTTCTTT,CAWDRHTSNTEAFF,TRBJ1-1,-,TRBV30,-
TGTGCCATCAGTGAGTCAGCAATGGGCCTCCCCGGGGAGCTGTTTTTT,CAISESAMGLPGELFF,TRBJ2-2,-,TRBV10-3,-
TGTGCCACCAGCAGAGGGACGGACACAGATACGCAGTATTTT,CATSRGTDTDTQYF,TRBJ2-3,-,TRBV15,-
TGTGCCCGTAAGGGCATAGATACGCAGTATTTT,CARKGIDTQYF,TRBJ2-3,-,TRBV30,-
TGTGCCAGCAGCGTAGGGGTTAGCTCGAACATTCAGTACTTC,CASSVGVSSNIQYF,TRBJ2-4,once,TRBV9,-
TGTGCCAGCAGTTTAGGGGCAGGGTCCTACAATGAGCAGTTCTTC,CASSLGAGSYNEQFF,TRBJ2-1,-,TRBV27,-
TGTGCCAGCGGCTACCCGGGACAAATGATGTACACTGAAGCTTTCTTT,CASGYPGQMMYTEAFF,TRBJ1-1,-,TRBV28,-
TGTGCCAGCAGTGGTAGCTACAGGGTCGGTAGGTCCTACGAGCAGTACTTC,CASSGSYRVGRSYEQYF,TRBJ2-7,-,TRBV27,-
TGTGCCAGCAGCTTACTTACGAACGCTGAAGCTTTCTTT,CASSLLTNAEAFF,TRBJ1-1,-,TRBV7-2,-
TGTGCCAGCAGTTCGCCCCTAAGACAGGGTAACACTGAAGCTTTCTTT,CASSSPLRQGNTEAFF,TRBJ1-1,-,TRBV28,TRBD1
TGTGCATCGGCCTTGGGACTAGCGGCAGAGACCCAGTACTTC,CASALGLAAETQYF,TRBJ2-5,-,TRBV7-2,TRBD2
TGTGCCAGCAGCTTATCCCGGTCAGCATTACAGACCCAGTACTTC,CASSLSRSALQTQYF,TRBJ2-5,-,TRBV7-8,-
TGTGCCAGTAGTATTTCGGGACTCGGGGTCGGTCAGCCCCAGCATTTT,CASSISGLGVGQPQHF,TRBJ1-5,-,TRBV19,-
TGTGCCAGCAGTGTGGTAAAGGGGGCTAGGGGCTACACCTTC,CASSVVKGARGYTF,TRBJ1-2,-,TRBV28,TRBD1
TGTGCCAGCAGCTTCCAGAGAAACACTGAAGCTTTCTTT,CASSFQRNTEAFF,TRBJ1-1,-,TRBV7-2,-
TGCGCCAGCAGCCACCCGTCAGGGTCCGGAAACACCATATATTTT,CASSHPSGSGNTIYF,TRBJ1-3,once,TRBV4-1,-
TGTGCCAGCAGCCCAAGCGGGGGGCAGAACTATGGCTACACCTTC,CASSPSGGQNYGYTF,TRBJ1-2,-,TRBV7-3,-
TGTGCCAGCTCACACGGAGCCGGGGCGCGGGAGGGAAGTTACGAGCAGTACTTC,CASSHGAGAREGSYEQYF,TRBJ2-7,-,TRBV18,TRBD2
TGTGCCAGCAGTTTAATAGGGGCGGAAAACACTGAAGCTTTCTTT,CASSLIGAENTEAFF,TRBJ1-1,-,TRBV28,-
TGTGCCAGCAGTGAAGGGCCGACAGGGCCGCGCTACGAGCAGTACTTC,CASSEGPTGPRYEQYF,TRBJ2-7,-,TRBV2,TRBD1
TGTGCCAGCAGTTTATTTCGGGGTCAGGGTGAAGCTTTCTTT,CASSLFRGQGEAFF,TRBJ1-1,-,TRBV27,-
TGTGCCAGCAACTTACGGGCCCAGGAAAAACTGTTTTTT,CASNLRAQEKLFF,TRBJ1-4,once,TRBV7-2,-
TGCGCCAGCAGCCTCCCGGGGGGGGGAAAAGCTTTCTTT,CASSLPGGGKAFF,TRBJ1-1,-,TRBV4-1,-
TGTGCCAGCTGCGCCCTAGCGGGCTACGAGCAGTACTTC,CASCALAGYEQYF,TRBJ2-7,-,TRBV6-6,TRBD2